This passage covers 16 T cell receptor beta chains from one sample sequenced in a study of immune heterogeneity within non-small cell lung tumors. Template came from bulk tumor genomic DNA, at around 630 ng per sample. During surgery, each primary tumor gave multiple biopsies spaced as far apart as possible. Curative surgical treatment was performed in patients who had newly diagnosed, untreated non-small cell lung cancer. Multiplex PCR relied on 32 V and 13 J primers to amplify TCR beta CDR3. TCRdb itself ran the multiplex PCR reads through MiXCR, one entry per CDR3 protein. The table shows 21,000 or so distinct CDR3 sequences, with 25% to 35% occurring only once. Specimen: lung tumor tissue. The receptors here all came from a man aged 35 to 55 with non-small cell lung cancer.

This clonotype counts as medium-sized. The chain links TRBV19 to TRBJ1-1; 10 positions match TRBD1. After removal of 1 base from V and 3 bases from J, the junction contained 5 bases not matched to a gene. The CDR3 runs 16 residues. CDR1 LNHDA and CDR2 SQIVND come from the germline V gene (reference sequence). CDR3 sequence (DNA): TGTGCCAGTAGTATAGGGACAGGGGGTATTTACACTGAAGCTTTCTTT. This encodes CASSIGTGGIYTEAFF. Drawing the rest from reference TRBV19 and TRBJ1-1, the complete variable domain is DGGITQSPKYLFRKEGQNVTLSCEQNLNHDAMYWYRQDPGQGLRLIYYSQIVNDFQKGDIAEGYSVSREKKESFPLTVTSAQKNPTAFYLCASSIGTGGIYTEAFFGQGTRLTVV.

This clonotype was counted only a few times. V gene TRBV5-1 combines with J gene TRBJ2-2, with TRBD1 matching over 7 bases. Per germline, CDR1 SGHRS and CDR2 YFSETQ. The CDR3 covers 14 residues. The V gene end was trimmed by 2 bases and the J gene end by 7 bases; junction bases not matched to a gene: 5. This CDR3 reads CASSFDRAGGELFF. In DNA form, the CDR3 reads TGCGCCAGCAGCTTCGACAGGGCGGGCGGGGAGCTGTTTTTT.

This clonotype is judged medium-sized. V gene TRBV20-1 combines with J gene TRBJ2-7; TRBD1 might be the D (7 bases). The CDR3 loop spans 14 amino acids. V was clipped by 1 base and J by 2 bases, with 12 bases between them. Germline CDR1 is DFQATT and CDR2 is SNEGSKA (reference sequence). This chain's CDR3 is CSARVQGGTYEQYF. The CDR3 coding sequence is TGCAGTGCTAGAGTGCAGGGGGGTACCTACGAGCAGTACTTC.

This clonotype appeared many times. The chain combines TRBV10-3 with TRBJ2-6; D gene ambiguous. The ends were cut back, 3 bases at V and 0 bases at J, with 6 bases in the middle. From germline, CDR1 is ENHRY and CDR2 SYGVKD. The CDR3 sequence is 15 residues long. The CDR3 DNA sequence: TGTGCCATCAGTGAATCGGTCTCTGGGGCCAACGTCCTGACTTTC. Its protein product is CAISESVSGANVLTF.

This clonotype showed up many times. The gene calls are TRBV12-5 and TRBJ2-1; 7 positions match TRBD1. The CDR3 runs to 14 residues. CDR1 LGHNT and CDR2 FRNRAP come from the germline V gene. V was clipped by 5 bases and J by 5 bases; unmatched bases: 6. In DNA, the CDR3 is TGTGCTAGTGGTCTCGGACAGGTCAACAATGAGCAGTTCTTC. It translates to CASGLGQVNNEQFF. Full variable domain (rest looked up from reference TRBV12-5 and TRBJ2-1): DARVTQTPRHKVTEMGQEVTMRCQPILGHNTVFWYRQTMMQGLELLAYFRNRAPLDDSGMPKDRFSAEMPDATLATLKIQPSEPRDSAVYFCASGLGQVNNEQFFGPGTRLTVL.

A note on this clonotype: This may come from a read error, since a much larger clone is one base off. The CDR3 here is CASSLRGQTDYGANVLTF. As DNA, the CDR3 is TGTGCCAGCAGTTTAAGGGGGCAGACAGACTATGGGGCCAACGTCCTGACTTTC. The gene calls are TRBV27 and TRBJ2-6; the match to TRBD1 covers 7 bases. With 2 bases clipped from V and 3 bases from J, the junction kept 10 bases outside the gene matches. CDR1 and CDR2 from the germline V gene are MNHEY and SMNVEV (reference sequence). The CDR3 has 18 amino acids.

Concerning this clonotype itself: This could be a read error, since a much larger clone is one nucleotide away. The chain has TRBV24-1 and TRBJ1-2; 9 bases map to TRBD1. This CDR3 spans 14 amino acids. Germline assignment: CDR1 KGHDR and CDR2 SFDVKD. The CDR3 nucleotides are TGTGCCACCAGTGATCGGGGACAGGGCTGGGGCTTCACCTTC. Translation gives CATSDRGQGWGFTF.

By sample share, this clonotype is medium-sized. The CDR3 spells CASSESFAISYEQYF. As DNA, the CDR3 is TGTGCCAGCAGTGAAAGTTTCGCTATTTCCTACGAGCAGTACTTC. The rearrangement links TRBV6-1 to TRBJ2-7; D call uncertain. Per germline, CDR1 MNHNS and CDR2 SASEGT. With 2 bases removed from V and 1 base from J, the gap between germline ends came to 12 bases. This CDR3 is built from 15 residues.

Regarding this clonotype: A read error may explain this, as a much larger clone is one base away. The chain recombines TRBV12-3 or TRBV12-4 with TRBJ1-4, with 11 bases matching TRBD1. J gave up 8 bases and V 6 bases, and 5 bases lay outside the gene matches. There are 14 residues in the CDR3. The CDR3 DNA reads as TGTGCCAGCAGACGGGGACAGGGGGAAGAAAAACTGTTTTTT. Translation: CASRRGQGEEKLFF.

This clonotype was observed a handful of times. This chain joins TRBV7-2 and TRBJ2-7; tentative D call: TRBD2 (7 bases). Germline CDR1 and CDR2: SGHTA and FQGNSA. CDR3 length: 15 residues. V lost 5 bases, J lost 6 bases, and 20 bases lay in between. The CDR3 DNA reads as TGTGCCAGCAGCGCGGGGGCGGTAGCCGGGTTCGAGCAGTACTTC. It translates to CASSAGAVAGFEQYF. Together with reference TRBV7-2 and TRBJ2-7, the CDR3 gives the full variable domain: GAGVSQSPSNKVTEKGKDVELRCDPISGHTALYWYRQSLGQGLEFLIYFQGNSAPDKSGLPSDRFSAERTGGSVSTLTIQRTQQEDSAVYLCASSAGAVAGFEQYFGPGTRLTVT.

A word on this clonotype: A much more abundant neighbour one base away suggests this may be a read error. The chain recombines TRBV28 with TRBJ1-2, with 7 bases that match TRBD1. The CDR3 length is 11 residues. Looked up from germline, CDR1 is MDHEN and CDR2 is SYDVKM. CDR3 sequence reads: CSSRGNYGYTF. CDR3 DNA sequence: TGTTCCAGCAGGGGGAACTATGGCTACACCTTC.

This clonotype was observed a few times. The chain combines TRBV5-5 with TRBJ2-7; 11 bases are a match to TRBD2. The V gene's germline CDR1 is SGHKS and CDR2 YYEKEE (reference sequence). CDR3 length: 15 amino acids. With 4 bases clipped from V and 3 bases from J, the junction kept 6 bases outside the gene matches. CDR3: CASSPSGTSGYEQYF. The CDR3 nucleotides are TGTGCCAGCAGCCCGAGTGGGACTAGCGGCTACGAGCAGTACTTC.

This chain joins TRBV5-1 and TRBJ1-1, with TRBD1 as a possible D gene (5 bases). CDR1 and CDR2 (germline): SGHRS, YFSETQ. Trimming took off 0 bases at V and 3 bases at J, with 9 bases between the two ends. The CDR3 has 14 residues. This CDR3 is CASSLEGPDTEAFF. Here the CDR3 DNA reads TGCGCCAGCAGCTTGGAGGGGCCCGACACTGAAGCTTTCTTT. Combining the CDR3 with reference TRBV5-1 and TRBJ1-1 gives the whole variable domain KAGVTQTPRYLIKTRGQQVTLSCSPISGHRSVSWYQQTPGQGLQFLFEYFSETQRNKGNFPGRFSGRQFSNSRSEMNVSTLELGDSALYLCASSLEGPDTEAFFGQGTRLTVV.

This clonotype rates as medium-sized. This chain uses TRBV11-2 with TRBJ2-4; D possibly uses TRBD1 or TRBD2 (5 bases each). CDR1 is SGHAT, CDR2 FQNNGV, per germline. The CDR3 spans 15 residues. The germline V and J ends were trimmed by 1 base and 0 bases, with 7 bases remaining between them. DNA of the CDR3: TGTGCCAGCAGCTTAGGGGGGATAGCCAAAAACATTCAGTACTTC. This translates into CASSLGGIAKNIQYF. Full variable domain (rest looked up from reference TRBV11-2 and TRBJ2-4): EAGVAQSPRYKIIEKRQSVAFWCNPISGHATLYWYQQILGQGPKLLIQFQNNGVVDDSQLPKDRFSAERLKGVDSTLKIQPAKLEDSAVYLCASSLGGIAKNIQYFGAGTRLSVL.

In the case of this clonotype: Given a much more abundant clone one base away, this may be a read error. The CDR3 carries no conserved terminal phenylalanine or tryptophan, so it likely arises from a read error. V gene TRBV6-1 combines with J gene TRBJ2-7, with 7 bases aligning to TRBD2. The CDR3 length is 15 residues. Trimming removed 3 bases from V and 3 bases from J; junction bases left unmatched: 8. Germline V gene lookup returns CDR1 MNHNS and CDR2 SASEGT. This CDR3 is CASSDKTSIYYEQYL. The CDR3 DNA is TGTGCCAGCAGTGATAAGACTAGCATCTACTACGAGCAGTACCTC.

This clonotype showed up many times. V usage is TRBV6-1 and J usage is TRBJ2-1; 7 bases are a match to TRBD1. The junction had 19 bases not matched to a gene; V was cut back by 10 bases and J by 7 bases. This CDR3 comprises 16 residues. Per the germline V gene, CDR1 is MNHNS and CDR2 is SASEGT. Here the CDR3 DNA reads TGTGCCACCTCTCGGGGAATGACAGGGTCTCTGAATGAGCAGTTCTTC. This gives the protein CATSRGMTGSLNEQFF.